This TCR beta chain was observed in a study of cytomegalovirus exposure and HLA in healthy donors. Overall study results and limits: The study dropped some indistinguishable V segments, TRBV6-2 and TRBV6-3 among them. Later analysis identified several of the most significant clusters that appeared linked to common viral pathogens. Rates of TCR association differed by HLA locus in a later analysis, with DRB1 highest and HLA-C lowest.

The donors (healthy individuals) were bone marrow donors. Regarding this clone: Antigen unknown.

The CDR3 is made up of 16 amino acids. Per the germline V gene, CDR1 is SGHRS and CDR2 is YFSETQ. The PCR employed 60 Vbeta primers together with 13 Jbeta primers. Assay: immunoSEQ multiplex PCR; the TCRdb copy retains only in-frame clones and omits some. Of around 140,000 clones listed, around 77% were seen once; the top ten hold 0.94%. Sequencing was performed on PBMCs. V and J are TRBV5-1 and TRBJ2-5; 11 bases map to TRBD2. The DNA end favors TRBJ2-7, so the J call may be wrong. The source is a woman aged 60-75 years in good health and CMV-seronegative. CDR3 amino acids: CASSRGTSGGSYEQYF. In DNA form, the CDR3 reads TGCGCCAGCAGCCGCGGGACTAGCGGAGGTTCCTACGAGCAGTACTTC.